Presented here are 13 T cell receptor beta chains from one specimen sequenced in a study of technical replicates of blood from a handful of donors. Sequencing was performed with immunoSEQ multiplex PCR; in TCRdb, only in-frame clones are kept and a portion is missing. The sample records some 82,000 clones, approximately 94% being singletons. Material: T cells isolated from PBMCs. The receptors were sampled from a human donor in good health.

The V call is TRBV5-1, the J call TRBJ1-4; D gene unclear. Germline loops: CDR1 SGHRS, CDR2 YFSETQ. The V end lost 3 bases, the J end lost 8 bases, and 14 bases lay between the germline ends. This CDR3 contains 14 residues. Here the CDR3 reads CASSSSGEAEKLFF. In nucleotides, the CDR3 is TGCGCCAGCAGCTCAAGTGGGGAGGCCGAAAAACTGTTTTTT.

This chain joins TRBV7-2 and TRBJ1-4; possible D gene TRBD1, 6 bases. Trimming removed 6 bases from V and 4 bases from J, with 12 bases in between. The CDR3 totals 14 residues. Looked up from germline, CDR1 is SGHTA and CDR2 is FQGNSA. The CDR3: CASRAGVGNEKLFF. In nucleotides, the CDR3 is TGTGCCAGCAGAGCAGGGGTTGGTAATGAAAAACTGTTTTTT.

The rearrangement uses TRBV27 and TRBJ2-1, with 8 bases matching TRBD2. The V and J ends lost 7 bases and 2 bases, in that order; junction bases with no gene match: 4. In germline, CDR1 is MNHEY, CDR2 SMNVEV (reference sequence). CDR3 size: 14 residues. The CDR3 spells CASKTSGAYNEQFF. In DNA, the CDR3 is TGTGCCAGCAAAACTAGCGGAGCCTACAATGAGCAGTTCTTC.

The chain joins TRBV7-9 to TRBJ2-7; TRBD2 matches at 8 bases. The V gene end was trimmed by 4 bases and the J gene end by 3 bases; junction bases not matched to a gene: 11. The CDR3 is made up of 16 amino acids. Germline CDR1 and CDR2: SEHNR and FQNEAQ (reference sequence). CDR3 in DNA: TGTGCCAGCAGCTCAGGATCACTAGCGGCTCACTACGAGCAGTACTTC. The encoded protein is CASSSGSLAAHYEQYF.

The rearrangement links TRBV28 to TRBJ1-5; D gene unclear. The ends were cut back, 1 base at V and 0 bases at J, with 10 bases in the middle. The length of the CDR3 is 16 residues. Germline-derived CDR1 and CDR2 are MDHEN and SYDVKM. The DNA for the CDR3 is TGTGCCAGCAGTTTATCTGGGCCCTATAGCAATCAGCCCCAGCATTTT. Its translation is CASSLSGPYSNQPQHF.

V gene TRBV6-1 combines with J gene TRBJ2-2; 8 bases align to TRBD2. The CDR3 is 13 amino acids. J lost 7 bases, V lost 6 bases, and 4 bases had no gene match. CDR1 and CDR2 (germline): MNHNS, SASEGT. CDR3 sequence (DNA): TGTGCCAGCAGGACGGGAGGGGTCGGGGAGCTGTTTTTT. Translation gives CASRTGGVGELFF.

J is TRBJ2-3 and V is TRBV29-1; tentative D call: TRBD1 (5 bases). This CDR3 spans 13 amino acids. Germline CDR1 and CDR2: SQVTM and ANQGSEA. V was shortened by 7 bases and J by 1 base, with 12 bases between the two germline ends. CDR3 nucleotide sequence: TGCAGCGGCCTCAGGGTTGGCACAGATACGCAGTATTTT. This sequence encodes CSGLRVGTDTQYF.

The chain has TRBV5-1 and TRBJ1-5, with TRBD1 matching over 9 bases. Germline assignment: CDR1 SGHRS and CDR2 YFSETQ. V was pared by 4 bases and J by 6 bases, with 5 bases of the junction left unmatched. CDR3 length equals 14 residues. CDR3 sequence reads: CASSAGTGLQPQHF. DNA of the CDR3: TGCGCCAGCAGCGCCGGGACAGGGCTTCAGCCCCAGCATTTT.

The rearrangement links TRBV4-3 to TRBJ1-1; maybe TRBD1 (6 bases). The length of the CDR3 is 14 residues. CDR1 and CDR2 from the germline V gene are LGHNA and YSLEER. V was clipped by 0 bases and J by 5 bases, with 10 bases between them. As DNA, the CDR3 is TGCGCCAGCAGCCAAGAACAGGGTTGGACTGAAGCTTTCTTT. Amino acids: CASSQEQGWTEAFF.

The rearrangement links TRBV19 to TRBJ1-1, with D perhaps TRBD1 (5 bases). The germline CDR1 and CDR2 sequences are LNHDA and SQIVND (reference sequence). The V gene lost 2 bases and the J gene lost 3 bases, with 10 bases spanning the gap. CDR3 length equals 14 residues. CDR3 protein: CASSINQGDTEAFF. Written as DNA, the CDR3 is TGTGCCAGTAGTATAAATCAGGGTGACACTGAAGCTTTCTTT.

This chain uses TRBV6-6 with TRBJ2-1, with TRBD2 as a possible D gene (6 bases). Germline CDR1 MNHNY, CDR2 SVGAGI (reference sequence). Trimming left V 6 bases short and J 0 bases short, with 9 bases between. The CDR3 is 14 residues long. CDR3 protein: CASRRDYSYNEQFF. The CDR3 DNA reads TGTGCCAGCAGGCGGGATTACTCCTACAATGAGCAGTTCTTC.

The CDR3 sequence is CASSLDRAHNQPQHF. The CDR3 bases are TGTGCCAGCAGCCTAGACAGGGCCCACAATCAGCCCCAGCATTTT. The chain has TRBV7-8 and TRBJ1-5; the match to TRBD1 covers 7 bases. Looked up from germline, CDR1 is SGHVS and CDR2 is FQNEAQ. Trimming cost V 5 bases and J 3 bases; bases outside gene matches: 7. The CDR3 length is 15 residues.

This clone has more than one count but fewer than ten. V usage is TRBV28 and J usage is TRBJ1-5, with TRBD1 matching over 7 bases. Germline lookup yields CDR1 MDHEN and CDR2 SYDVKM. V was pared by 5 bases and J by 2 bases, with 6 bases of the junction left unmatched. This CDR3 has 15 residues. This CDR3 is CASSVQGSGNQPQHF. In nucleotides, the CDR3 is TGTGCCAGCAGTGTACAGGGGTCGGGCAATCAGCCCCAGCATTTT. Combining the CDR3 with reference TRBV28 and TRBJ1-5 gives the whole variable domain DVKVTQSSRYLVKRTGEKVFLECVQDMDHENMFWYRQDPGLGLRLIYFSYDVKMKEKGDIPEGYSVSREKKERFSLILESASTNQTSMYLCASSVQGSGNQPQHFGDGTRLSIL.